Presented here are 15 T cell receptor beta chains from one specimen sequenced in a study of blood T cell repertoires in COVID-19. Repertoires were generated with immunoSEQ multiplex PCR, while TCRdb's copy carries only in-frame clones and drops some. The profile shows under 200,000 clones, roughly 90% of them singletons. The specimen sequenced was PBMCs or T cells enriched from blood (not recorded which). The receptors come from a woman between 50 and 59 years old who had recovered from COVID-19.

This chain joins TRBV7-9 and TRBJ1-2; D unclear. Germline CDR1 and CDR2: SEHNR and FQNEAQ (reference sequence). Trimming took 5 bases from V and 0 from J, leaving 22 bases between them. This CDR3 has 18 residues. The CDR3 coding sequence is TGTGCCAGCAGCCTTACCGGAGGCCGCACAGCTCCTAACTATGGCTACACCTTC. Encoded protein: CASSLTGGRTAPNYGYTF. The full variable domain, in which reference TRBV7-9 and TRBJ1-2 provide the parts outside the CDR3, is DTGVSQNPRHKITKRGQNVTFRCDPISEHNRLYWYRQTLGQGPEFLTYFQNEAQLEKSRLLSDRFSAERPKGSFSTLEIQRTEQGDSAMYLCASSLTGGRTAPNYGYTFGSGTRLTVV.

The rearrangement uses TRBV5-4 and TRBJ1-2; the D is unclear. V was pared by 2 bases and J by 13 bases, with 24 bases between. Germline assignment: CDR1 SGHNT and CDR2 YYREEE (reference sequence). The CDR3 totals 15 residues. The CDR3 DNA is TGTGCCAGCAGCTTTGGAGGGCAGGAAATTTTGTCCCTCACCTTC. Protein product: CASSFGGQEILSLTF.

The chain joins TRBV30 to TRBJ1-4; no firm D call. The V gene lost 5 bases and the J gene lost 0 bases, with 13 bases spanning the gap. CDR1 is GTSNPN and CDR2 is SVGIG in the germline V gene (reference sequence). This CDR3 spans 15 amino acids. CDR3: CAWGGSGSTNEKLFF. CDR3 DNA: TGTGCCTGGGGAGGGAGCGGTTCAACTAATGAAAAACTGTTTTTT.

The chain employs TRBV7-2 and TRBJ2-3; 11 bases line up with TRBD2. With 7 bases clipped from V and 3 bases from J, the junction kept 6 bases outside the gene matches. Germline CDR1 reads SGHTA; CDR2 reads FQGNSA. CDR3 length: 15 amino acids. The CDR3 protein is CASTLAGAWTDTQYF. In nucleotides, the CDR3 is TGTGCCAGCACACTAGCGGGGGCCTGGACAGATACGCAGTATTTT.

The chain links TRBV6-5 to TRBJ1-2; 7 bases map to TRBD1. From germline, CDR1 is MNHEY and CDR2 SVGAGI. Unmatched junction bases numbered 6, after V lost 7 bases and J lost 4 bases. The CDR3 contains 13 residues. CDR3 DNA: TGTGCCAGCAATACGGGACAGTTCTATGGCTACACCTTC. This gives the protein CASNTGQFYGYTF.

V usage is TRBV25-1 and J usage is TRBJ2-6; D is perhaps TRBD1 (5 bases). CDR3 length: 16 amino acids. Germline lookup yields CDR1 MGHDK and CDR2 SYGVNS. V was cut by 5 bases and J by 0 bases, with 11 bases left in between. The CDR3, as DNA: TGTGCCAGCAGTCCTGGACATCTCTCTGGGGCCAACGTCCTGACTTTC. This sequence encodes CASSPGHLSGANVLTF.

CDR3 nucleotides: TGTGCCAGCAGCTTAGAGTCTCGGCGGATGAACACTGAAGCTTTCTTT. This gives the protein CASSLESRRMNTEAFF. The chain joins TRBV7-2 to TRBJ1-1; D unresolved. This CDR3 contains 16 residues. Germline loops: CDR1 SGHTA, CDR2 FQGNSA. V was pared by 1 base and J by 0 bases, with 12 bases between.

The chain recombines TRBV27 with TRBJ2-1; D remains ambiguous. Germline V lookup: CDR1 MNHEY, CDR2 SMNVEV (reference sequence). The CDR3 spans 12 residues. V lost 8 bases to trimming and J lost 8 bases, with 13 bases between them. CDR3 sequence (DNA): TGTGCCAGCCCACCCCTCCGGGATGAGCAGTTCTTC. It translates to CASPPLRDEQFF.

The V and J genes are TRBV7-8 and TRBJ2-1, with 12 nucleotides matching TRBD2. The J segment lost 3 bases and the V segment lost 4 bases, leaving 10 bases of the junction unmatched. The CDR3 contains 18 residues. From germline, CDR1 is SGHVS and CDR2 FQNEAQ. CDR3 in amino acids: CASSWTSGATSYYNEQFF. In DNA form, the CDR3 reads TGTGCCAGCAGCTGGACTAGCGGGGCCACTTCTTACTACAATGAGCAGTTCTTC.

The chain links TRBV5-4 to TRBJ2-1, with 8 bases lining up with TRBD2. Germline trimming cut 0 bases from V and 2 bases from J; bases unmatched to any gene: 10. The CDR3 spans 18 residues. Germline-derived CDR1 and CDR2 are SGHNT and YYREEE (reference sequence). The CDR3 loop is CASSLASGGSTTYNEQFF. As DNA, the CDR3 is TGTGCCAGCAGCTTGGCCAGCGGGGGCTCCACCACCTACAATGAGCAGTTCTTC.

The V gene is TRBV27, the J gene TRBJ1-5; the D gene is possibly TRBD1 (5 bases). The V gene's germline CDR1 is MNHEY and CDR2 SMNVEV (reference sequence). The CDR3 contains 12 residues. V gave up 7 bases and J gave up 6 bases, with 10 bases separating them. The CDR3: CASTSGGQPQHF. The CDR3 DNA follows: TGTGCCAGCACCTCGGGGGGTCAGCCCCAGCATTTT.

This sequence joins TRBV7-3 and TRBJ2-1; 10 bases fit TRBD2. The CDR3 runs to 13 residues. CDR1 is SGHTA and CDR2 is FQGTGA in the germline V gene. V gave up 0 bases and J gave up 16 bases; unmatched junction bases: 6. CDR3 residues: CASSLTSGGAVFF. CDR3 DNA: TGTGCCAGCAGCTTAACCAGCGGGGGGGCCGTATTCTTC.

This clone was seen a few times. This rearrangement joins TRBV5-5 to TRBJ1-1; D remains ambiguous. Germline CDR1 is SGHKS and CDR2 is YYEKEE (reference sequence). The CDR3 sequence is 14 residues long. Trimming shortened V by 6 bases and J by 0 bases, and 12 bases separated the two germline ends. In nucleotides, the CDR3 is TGTGCCAGCACCCCGCGGACTTTGAACACTGAAGCTTTCTTT. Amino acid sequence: CASTPRTLNTEAFF. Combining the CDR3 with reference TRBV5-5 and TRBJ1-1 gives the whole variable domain DAGVTQSPTHLIKTRGQQVTLRCSPISGHKSVSWYQQVLGQGPQFIFQYYEKEERGRGNFPDRFSARQFPNYSSELNVNALLLGDSALYLCASTPRTLNTEAFFGQGTRLTVV.

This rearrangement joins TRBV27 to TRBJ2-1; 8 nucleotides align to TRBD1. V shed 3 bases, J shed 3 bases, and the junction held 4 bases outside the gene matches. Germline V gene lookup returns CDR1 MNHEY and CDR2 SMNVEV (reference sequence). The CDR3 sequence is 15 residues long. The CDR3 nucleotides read TGTGCCAGCAGTTTCGCGGACAGGGACTACAATGAGCAGTTCTTC. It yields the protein CASSFADRDYNEQFF.

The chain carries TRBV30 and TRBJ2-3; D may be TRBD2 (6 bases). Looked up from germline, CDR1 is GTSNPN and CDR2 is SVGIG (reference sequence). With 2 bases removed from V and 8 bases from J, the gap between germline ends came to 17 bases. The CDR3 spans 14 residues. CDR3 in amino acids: CAWSLLGGGGTQYF. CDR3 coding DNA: TGTGCCTGGAGTCTACTGGGGGGAGGTGGTACGCAGTATTTT.